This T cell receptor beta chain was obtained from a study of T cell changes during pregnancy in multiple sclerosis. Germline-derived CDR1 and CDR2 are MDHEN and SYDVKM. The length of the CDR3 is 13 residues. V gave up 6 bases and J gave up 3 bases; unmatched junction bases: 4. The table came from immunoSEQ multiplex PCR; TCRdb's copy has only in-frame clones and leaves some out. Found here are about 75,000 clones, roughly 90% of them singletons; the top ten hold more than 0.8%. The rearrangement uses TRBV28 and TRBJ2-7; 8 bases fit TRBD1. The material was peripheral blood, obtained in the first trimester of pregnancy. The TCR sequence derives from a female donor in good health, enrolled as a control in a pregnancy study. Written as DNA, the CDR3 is TGTGCCAGCAGGGTACAGGGGGGCTACGAGCAGTACTTC. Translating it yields CASRVQGGYEQYF.